The entry below gives a single TCR beta chain sequence along with its context. V lost 11 bases, J lost 1 base, and 20 bases lay in between. This CDR3 has 15 residues. Germline V gives CDR1 LNHDA, CDR2 SQIVND (reference sequence). Participant age was roughly 18 to 100 years, and participants resided in fewer than 25 US areas. Membership in each cohort depended on participant-reported clinical history. This entry comes from a study of blood T cell repertoires in COVID-19. Per the original data handling: From reference gene primer amplification, estimates of nucleated cell counts were derived. Assay used: immunoSEQ multiplex PCR; TCRdb lists only in-frame clones, some missing. Clonal size and the V and J genes are those of that table, whereas D and trimming came from the DNA. The sample has some 320,000 clones, around 90% seen once.

Material: PBMCs or T cells enriched from blood (not recorded which). This receptor was taken from a man between 60 and 70 years old who had recovered from COVID-19. The chain couples TRBV19 to TRBJ1-1; TRBD1 is a possible D gene (6 bases). The CDR3 sequence is CAARGASSPNTEAFF. The CDR3 DNA reads TGTGCCGCCCGGGGGGCTAGCTCCCCGAACACTGAAGCTTTCTTT.